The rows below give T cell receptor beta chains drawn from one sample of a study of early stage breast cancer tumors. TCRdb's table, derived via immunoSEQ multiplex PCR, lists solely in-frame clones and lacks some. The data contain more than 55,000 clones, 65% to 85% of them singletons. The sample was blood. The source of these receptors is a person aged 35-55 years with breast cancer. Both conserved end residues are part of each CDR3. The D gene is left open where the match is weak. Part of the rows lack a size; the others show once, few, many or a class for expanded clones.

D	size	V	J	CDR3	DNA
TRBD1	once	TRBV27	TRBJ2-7	CASSLKSGFGTGLYEQYF	TGTGCCAGCAGTTTAAAATCGGGCTTTGGGACAGGGCTCTACGAGCAGTACTTC
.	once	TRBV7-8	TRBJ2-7	CASSLGLRGNPYEQYF	TGTGCCAGCAGCTTAGGTCTGCGGGGCAACCCCTACGAGCAGTACTTC
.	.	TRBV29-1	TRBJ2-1	CSSGVLNEQFF	TGCAGCTCTGGAGTGTTGAATGAGCAGTTCTTC
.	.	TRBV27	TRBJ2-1	CASSWQGKGEQFF	TGTGCCAGCAGTTGGCAGGGGAAGGGTGAGCAGTTCTTC
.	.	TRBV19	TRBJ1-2	CASSIGRGEYYGYTF	TGTGCCAGTAGTATAGGCAGGGGAGAATACTATGGCTACACCTTC
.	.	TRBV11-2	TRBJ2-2	CASSFRDNTGELFF	TGTGCCAGCAGCTTCCGGGACAACACCGGGGAGCTGTTTTTT
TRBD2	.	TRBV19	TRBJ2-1	CASNLAGPTYNEQFF	TGTGCCAGTAACTTAGCGGGACCTACCTACAATGAGCAGTTCTTC
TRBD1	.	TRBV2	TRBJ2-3	CASRGTVSTDTQYF	TGTGCCAGCAGGGGGACAGTTAGCACAGATACGCAGTATTTT
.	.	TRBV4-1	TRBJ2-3	CASSQVGGLSTDTQYF	TGCGCCAGCAGCCAAGTCGGAGGACTAAGCACAGATACGCAGTATTTT
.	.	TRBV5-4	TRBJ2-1	CASSLAGGDNEQFF	TGTGCCAGCAGCTTGGCCGGGGGAGACAATGAGCAGTTCTTC
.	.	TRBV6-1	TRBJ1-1	CASSWRGAFF	TGTGCCAGCAGCTGGCGGGGAGCTTTCTTT
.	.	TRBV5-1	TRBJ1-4	CASSLFTQENEKLFF	TGCGCCAGCAGCTTGTTTACCCAAGAAAATGAAAAACTGTTTTTT
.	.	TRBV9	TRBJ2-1	CASSVGNTGSNEQFF	TGTGCCAGCAGCGTAGGAAATACAGGGTCCAATGAGCAGTTCTTC
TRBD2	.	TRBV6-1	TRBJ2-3	CASNRPASGTDTQYF	TGTGCCAGCAACCGTCCGGCTAGCGGTACAGATACGCAGTATTTT
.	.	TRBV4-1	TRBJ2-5	CASSQVYGEKTQYF	TGCGCCAGCAGCCAAGTGTACGGGGAAAAGACCCAGTACTTC
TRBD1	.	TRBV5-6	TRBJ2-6	CASRWSGTGSGANVLTF	TGTGCCAGCAGATGGTCCGGGACAGGCTCTGGGGCCAACGTCCTGACTTTC
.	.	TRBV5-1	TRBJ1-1	CASSISSGVQNTEAFF	TGCGCCAGCAGCATAAGTTCAGGGGTCCAGAACACTGAAGCTTTCTTT
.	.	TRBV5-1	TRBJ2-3	CASSKDRGVNTQYF	TGCGCCAGCAGCAAGGACAGAGGGGTGAATACGCAGTATTTT
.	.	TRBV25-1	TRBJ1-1	CASSHTGTGDTEAFF	TGTGCCAGCAGCCACACCGGGACCGGGGACACTGAAGCTTTCTTT
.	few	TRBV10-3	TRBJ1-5	CAISIDNGEAQHF	TGTGCCATCAGCATAGACAATGGTGAAGCCCAGCATTTT
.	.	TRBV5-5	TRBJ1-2	CASSWTWNYGYTF	TGTGCCAGCAGCTGGACCTGGAACTATGGCTACACCTTC
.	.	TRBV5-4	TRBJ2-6	CASSLVRTSGANVLTF	TGTGCCAGCAGCTTGGTCAGGACCTCTGGGGCCAACGTCCTGACTTTC
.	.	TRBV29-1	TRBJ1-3	CSVAESGNTIYF	TGCAGCGTTGCCGAATCTGGAAACACCATATATTTT
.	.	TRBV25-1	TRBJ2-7	CASSEYPQVYEQYF	TGTGCCAGCAGTGAATACCCTCAGGTCTACGAGCAGTACTTC
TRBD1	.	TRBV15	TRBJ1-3	CATSGDRGFGNTIYF	TGTGCCACCAGCGGCGACAGGGGTTTTGGAAACACCATATATTTT
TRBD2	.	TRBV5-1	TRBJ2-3	CASSVAGLTDTQYF	TGCGCCAGCAGCGTAGCGGGACTCACAGATACGCAGTATTTT
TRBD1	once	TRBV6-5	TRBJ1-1	CASSWRTGGGTEAFF	TGTGCCAGCAGTTGGCGGACAGGCGGGGGAACTGAAGCTTTCTTT
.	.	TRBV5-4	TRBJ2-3	CASSLGGSLTTDTQYF	TGTGCCAGCAGCTTGGGAGGGTCCCTAACCACAGATACGCAGTATTTT
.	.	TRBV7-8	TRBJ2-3	CASSLEGGADTQYF	TGTGCCAGCAGCTTAGAAGGAGGGGCAGATACGCAGTATTTT
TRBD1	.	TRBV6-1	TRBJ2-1	CASSEADRGYNEQFF	TGTGCCAGCAGTGAAGCTGACAGGGGATACAATGAGCAGTTCTTC
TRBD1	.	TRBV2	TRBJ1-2	CASSEKRGPGKGYTF	TGTGCCAGCAGTGAAAAAAGGGGGCCGGGGAAAGGCTACACCTTC
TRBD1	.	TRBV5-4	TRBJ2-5	CASSRARGQQETQYF	TGTGCCAGCAGCCGAGCCCGGGGACAGCAAGAGACCCAGTACTTC
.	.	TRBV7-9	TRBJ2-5	CASSLTWAETQYF	TGTGCCAGCAGCCTAACCTGGGCCGAGACCCAGTACTTC
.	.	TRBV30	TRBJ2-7	CAWTGGDEQYF	TGTGCCTGGACCGGGGGCGACGAGCAGTACTTC
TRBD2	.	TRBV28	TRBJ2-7	CASSMSGGRPNEQYF	TGTGCCAGCAGTATGAGCGGGGGCCGTCCTAACGAGCAGTACTTC
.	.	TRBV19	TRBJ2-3	CASTSSSSLADTQYF	TGTGCCAGTACTTCGAGCTCGTCTTTGGCAGATACGCAGTATTTT
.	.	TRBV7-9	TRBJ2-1	CASSRPGLRTSNEQFF	TGTGCCAGCAGCCGGCCGGGACTCCGGACGAGCAATGAGCAGTTCTTC
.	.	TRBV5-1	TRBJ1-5	CASSGGEKGQPQHF	TGCGCCAGCAGCGGGGGGGAAAAGGGGCAGCCCCAGCATTTT
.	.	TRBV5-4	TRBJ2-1	CASSLGPDGSVPYEQFF	TGTGCCAGCAGCTTGGGCCCGGACGGGAGTGTTCCCTATGAGCAGTTCTTC
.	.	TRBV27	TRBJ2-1	CASRASIYNEQFF	TGTGCCAGCAGGGCATCGATCTACAATGAGCAGTTCTTC
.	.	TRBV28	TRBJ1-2	CASSPTPNYGYTF	TGTGCCAGCAGTCCAACCCCCAACTATGGCTACACCTTC
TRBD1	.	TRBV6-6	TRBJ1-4	CASSYSGQGEKLFF	TGTGCCAGCAGTTACTCGGGACAGGGTGAAAAACTGTTTTTT
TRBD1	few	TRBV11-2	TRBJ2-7	CASSLGTGGYEQYF	TGTGCCAGCAGCTTAGGGACAGGGGGGTACGAGCAGTACTTC
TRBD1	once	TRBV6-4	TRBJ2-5	CASSDSRQGRGKCQETQYF	TGTGCCAGCAGTGACTCTCGACAGGGGCGAGGCAAATGCCAAGAGACCCAGTACTTC
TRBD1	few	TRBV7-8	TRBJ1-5	CASSPLTGMANQPQHF	TGTGCCAGCAGCCCATTGACAGGGATGGCCAATCAGCCCCAGCATTTT
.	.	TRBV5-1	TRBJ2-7	CASSLAGEGEQYF	TGCGCCAGCAGCTTGGCGGGAGAAGGAGAGCAGTACTTC
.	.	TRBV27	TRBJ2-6	CASSSIWGTGSGANVLTF	TGTGCCAGCAGTTCCATTTGGGGTACGGGTTCTGGGGCCAACGTCCTGACTTTC
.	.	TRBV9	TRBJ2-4	CASSRSSGGAKNIQYF	TGTGCCAGCAGCCGCTCATCTGGAGGCGCCAAAAACATTCAGTACTTC
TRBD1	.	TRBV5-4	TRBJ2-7	CASSPSGGKDEQYF	TGTGCCAGCAGCCCATCAGGGGGCAAGGACGAGCAGTACTTC
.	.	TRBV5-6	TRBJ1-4	CASSLAPNEKLFF	TGTGCCAGCAGCTTGGCCCCTAATGAAAAACTGTTTTTT
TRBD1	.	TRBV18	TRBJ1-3	CASSPGTGGTGNTIYF	TGTGCCAGCTCACCAGGGACAGGGGGAACTGGAAACACCATATATTTT
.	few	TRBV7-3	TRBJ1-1	CASSTHNAGRGTEAFF	TGTGCCAGCAGCACCCATAACGCAGGGAGAGGCACTGAAGCTTTCTTT
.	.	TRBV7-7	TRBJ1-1	CASSLTRDTEAFF	TGTGCTAGCAGCTTAACAAGGGACACTGAAGCTTTCTTT
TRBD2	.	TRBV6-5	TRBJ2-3	CASSFASGRHADTQYF	TGTGCCAGCAGTTTCGCAAGCGGGAGGCACGCAGATACGCAGTATTTT
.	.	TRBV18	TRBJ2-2	CASSPPMRPGELFF	TGTGCCAGCTCACCACCCATGCGTCCCGGGGAGCTGTTTTTT